A selection of T cell receptor beta chains follows, all from one sample in a study of shared clonotypes between healthy human individuals. Libraries were prepared by immunoSEQ multiplex PCR; TCRdb keeps only in-frame clonotypes and omits some of them. The sample lists nearly 750,000 clones, around 70% seen once, with under 2% in the top ten. The specimen sequenced was memory CD4+ T cells sorted from blood. The receptors originated from a woman aged 30 to 39 in good health. CDR3s include the opening cysteine and the closing phenylalanine or tryptophan. Size is omitted from some rows. Given values are once, few, many or a class for expanded clones.

clone size	V gene	J gene	CDR3 protein
few	TRBV28	TRBJ2-2	CASRAGARFGGGELFF
.	TRBV6-6	TRBJ2-3	CASAQGGRGTDTQYF
.	TRBV19	TRBJ1-5	CASKGGSSNQPQHF
.	TRBV5-1	TRBJ1-5	CASSPGTDSNQPQHF
.	TRBV7-2	TRBJ2-7	CASSRDLGSYEQYF
.	TRBV5-4	TRBJ2-5	CASRDTGTGDGETQYF
once	TRBV6-5	TRBJ2-5	CASSYSIQMETQYF
.	TRBV27	TRBJ1-1	CASSFTPTYTEAFF
.	TRBV19	TRBJ1-2	CASSIYRVGYGYTF
.	TRBV7-2	TRBJ2-1	CANRMTSGIEQFF
.	TRBV6-1	TRBJ1-1	CASFSAGGYTEAFF
.	TRBV6-1	TRBJ2-2	CASSEALLWLAGASGELFF
.	TRBV4-2	TRBJ2-7	CASSRQPRDEQYF
many	TRBV5-1	TRBJ2-3	CASSPRMAGGTDTQYF
.	TRBV20-1	TRBJ2-1	CSATREFQFF
.	TRBV2	TRBJ1-5	CASSGTTDQPQHF
.	TRBV28	TRBJ2-1	CASSTSGAYNEQFF
once	TRBV29-1	TRBJ2-7	CSVSATSGSYEQYF
.	TRBV9	TRBJ1-1	CASSDNENEAFF
.	TRBV15	TRBJ2-1	CATSSRQGGGQFF
once	TRBV28	TRBJ1-1	CASSLSQGARSAFF
few	TRBV28	TRBJ1-2	CASSYQPTRDRGSDTF
.	TRBV29-1	TRBJ2-2	CSVGVAGGSDTGELFF
.	TRBV28	TRBJ1-2	CASSLLQDYGYTF
.	TRBV19	TRBJ1-5	CASSIVGAGGNQPQHF
.	TRBV10-1	TRBJ1-1	CASRGQVEDTEAFF
.	TRBV2	TRBJ1-5	CASSHRGRFQPQHF
.	TRBV7-9	TRBJ1-1	CASSLGGGGGTEAFF
.	TRBV6-5	TRBJ2-7	CASSPGTDYEQYF
.	TRBV25-1	TRBJ1-5	CASSAGTPLSNQPQHF
.	TRBV28	TRBJ2-2	CASSLMVVDTGELFF
once	TRBV4-1	TRBJ2-3	CASSRPQDERQYF
.	TRBV7-6	TRBJ1-3	CASSSGRIGNTIYF
.	TRBV6-1	TRBJ2-7	CASGGTGVSEQYF
.	TRBV6-5	TRBJ1-4	CASSYSSAGPNEKLFF
.	TRBV5-8	TRBJ1-2	CASSPRGQAGYTF
few	TRBV2	TRBJ1-4	CASSEVPGLSSTNEKLFF
.	TRBV28	TRBJ2-7	CASSTRSTTLYEQYF
few	TRBV10-3	TRBJ1-1	CAISESGGTNTEAFF
.	TRBV29-1	TRBJ2-1	CSVEFEQFF
.	TRBV11-2	TRBJ1-1	CASSSGQALNTEAFF
.	TRBV11-2	TRBJ1-5	CASSLDFGFSNQPQHF
once	TRBV7-9	TRBJ1-4	CASSLRGSNEKLFF
.	TRBV6-5	TRBJ2-3	CASSTGQDPTDTQYF
.	TRBV4-1	TRBJ2-1	CASSQEYSEQFF
.	TRBV28	TRBJ1-2	CASSFSQGVVYGYTF
.	TRBV5-1	TRBJ1-2	CASSLRGRDYGYTF
.	TRBV7-2	TRBJ1-2	CASSFKAEYGYTF
.	TRBV4-1	TRBJ2-1	CASSQDRPRFRARVSPDNEQFF
.	TRBV5-1	TRBJ2-2	CASSWTSGRAGELFF
.	TRBV5-8	TRBJ1-5	CASSVNRGPSYSNQPQHF
.	TRBV15	TRBJ2-5	CATSRYGQQETQYF
.	TRBV7-9	TRBJ1-1	CASSLPGARLNTEAFF
.	TRBV28	TRBJ1-4	CASSPSGTGYEKLFF
.	TRBV4-1	TRBJ1-4	CASSQLAATNEKLFF